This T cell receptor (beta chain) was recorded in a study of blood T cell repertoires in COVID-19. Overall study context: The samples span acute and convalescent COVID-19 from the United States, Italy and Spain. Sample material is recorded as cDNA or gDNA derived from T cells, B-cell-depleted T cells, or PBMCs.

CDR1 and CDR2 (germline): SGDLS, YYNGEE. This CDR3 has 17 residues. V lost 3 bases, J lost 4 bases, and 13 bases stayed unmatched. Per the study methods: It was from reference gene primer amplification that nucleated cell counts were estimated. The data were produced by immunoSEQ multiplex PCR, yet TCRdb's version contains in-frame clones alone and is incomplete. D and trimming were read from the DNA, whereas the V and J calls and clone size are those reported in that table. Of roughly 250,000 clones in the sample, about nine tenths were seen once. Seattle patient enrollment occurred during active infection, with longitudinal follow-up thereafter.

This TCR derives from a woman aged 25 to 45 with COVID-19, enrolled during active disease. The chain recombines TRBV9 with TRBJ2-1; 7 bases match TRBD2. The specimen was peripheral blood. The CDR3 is CASSAGEGYLFYNEQFF. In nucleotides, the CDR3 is TGTGCCAGCAGCGCGGGGGAGGGGTACTTATTTTACAATGAGCAGTTCTTC. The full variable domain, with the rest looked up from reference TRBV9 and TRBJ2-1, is DSGVTQTPKHLITATGQRVTLRCSPRSGDLSVYWYQQSLDQGLQFLIQYYNGEERAKGNILERFSAQQFPDLHSELNLSSLELGDSALYFCASSAGEGYLFYNEQFFGPGTRLTVL.